This passage covers 17 T cell receptor beta chains from one sample sequenced in a study of monozygotic twins with inflammatory bowel disease (dated by TCRdb to about 2019). Libraries were made using 5' RACE. Sequencing used an Illumina HiSeq 2500. Each entry corresponds to one CDR3 protein sequence from reads that TCRdb reprocessed, and DNA is not given. This sample's listing comprises roughly 200,000 distinct CDR3 sequences. Approximately 1.5% of the sample rests with the top ten. The sample comprised blood. The receptors were gathered from a human donor with ulcerative colitis or Crohn's disease, or a healthy co-twin of an affected twin (not recorded which).

The chain uses TRBV10-2 and TRBJ1-6; TCRdb returns TRBD1, unconfirmable since there is no DNA. The CDR3 extends over 20 amino acids. Germline-derived CDR1 and CDR2 are WSHSY and SAAADI. CDR3 loop: CASSGPPGQGTASYNSPLHF.

The genes are TRBV7-2 and TRBJ1-4; TCRdb's D gene call, TRBD1, goes unchecked for lack of DNA. The CDR3 sequence is 14 residues long. Germline CDR1 and CDR2: SGHTA and FQGNSA. The CDR3 protein is CASSFPPLDEKLFF. The full variable domain, in which reference TRBV7-2 and TRBJ1-4 provide the parts outside the CDR3, is GAGVSQSPSNKVTEKGKDVELRCDPISGHTALYWYRQSLGQGLEFLIYFQGNSAPDKSGLPSDRFSAERTGGSVSTLTIQRTQQEDSAVYLCASSFPPLDEKLFFGSGTQLSVL.

The genes are TRBV6-2 or TRBV6-3 and TRBJ2-7. CDR1 and CDR2 (germline): MNHEY, SVGEGT. The CDR3 sequence is 13 residues long. The CDR3 spells CASRRADSYEQYF.

The chain is built from TRBV4-1 and TRBJ1-2; TCRdb's assignment of TRBD1 cannot be checked, as there is no DNA. Germline loops: CDR1 MGHRA, CDR2 YSYEKL. CDR3 length: 16 residues. The CDR3 loop reads CASSPGQGLTNCGYTF.

V usage is TRBV20-1 and J usage is TRBJ1-2; without DNA, the TCRdb call of TRBD1 cannot be checked. Germline V gene data show CDR1 as DFQATT and CDR2 as SNEGSKA (reference sequence). There are 14 residues in the CDR3. Here the CDR3 reads CSATEVDSHYGYTF.

The chain recombines TRBV5-1 with TRBJ1-1. Germline CDR1 and CDR2: SGHRS and YFSETQ. The CDR3 length is 14 residues. This CDR3 reads CASSLLGRATEAFF.

This chain links TRBV12-3 or TRBV12-4 with TRBJ1-6; TCRdb's D call of TRBD1 is untestable without DNA. The CDR3 has 13 amino acids. The CDR3 spells CASSTDRGTPLHF.

The chain couples TRBV5-1 to TRBJ1-1; the D call from TCRdb, TRBD1, cannot be confirmed without DNA. Looked up from germline, CDR1 is SGHRS and CDR2 is YFSETQ. This CDR3 comprises 14 residues. CDR3 in amino acids: CASRQQGSNTEAFF.

The chain carries TRBV24-1 and TRBJ2-3; absent DNA, TCRdb's TRBD1 call cannot be checked. Looked up from germline, CDR1 is KGHDR and CDR2 is SFDVKD. This CDR3 comprises 13 residues. This chain's CDR3 is CATSDGHRGTQYF.

V usage is TRBV3-1 and J usage is TRBJ2-1. CDR1 LGHDT and CDR2 YNNKEL come from the germline V gene (reference sequence). This CDR3 contains 16 residues. CDR3 in amino acids: CASSQDYWANYNEQFF.

The chain links TRBV19 to TRBJ1-1; there is no DNA to check the TCRdb D call of TRBD1. The CDR3 is 14 amino acids. Germline assignment: CDR1 LNHDA and CDR2 SQIVND (reference sequence). CDR3 protein: CASSPWEQNTEAFF.

This sequence joins TRBV12-3 or TRBV12-4 and TRBJ2-1; checking the TCRdb D call of TRBD2 is not possible without DNA. The CDR3 length is 15 residues. The CDR3 loop is CASGRTSGGASEQFF.

The V gene is TRBV20-1, the J gene TRBJ1-2. The CDR3 spans 13 residues. The V gene's germline CDR1 is DFQATT and CDR2 SNEGSKA (reference sequence). CDR3 residues: CSAKKAPNYGYTF.

The chain links TRBV12-3 or TRBV12-4 to TRBJ1-3; TCRdb designates TRBD1, a call that cannot be tested without DNA. This CDR3 region has 15 residues. CDR3 amino acids: CASSFTGLSGNTIYF.

The gene calls are TRBV6-5 and TRBJ1-2; lacking DNA, the TRBD1 call made by TCRdb goes unchecked. The germline V gene has CDR1 MNHEY and CDR2 SVGAGI. CDR3 size: 14 residues. This CDR3 reads CASSLQGADYGYTF.

The rearrangement links TRBV5-1 to TRBJ1-5; the TCRdb call, TRBD1, lacks DNA for checking. Germline CDR1 reads SGHRS; CDR2 reads YFSETQ. This CDR3 spans 14 amino acids. CDR3 sequence: CASSLTGNNQPQHF.

The J gene is TRBJ2-3, the V gene TRBV7-9; the TCRdb call, TRBD2, lacks DNA for checking. CDR3 size: 16 residues. The germline gives CDR1 SEHNR, CDR2 FQNEAQ (reference sequence). CDR3 residues: CASSGQLATPHDTQYF.